Each of the 8 T cell receptor beta chains below was sequenced from the same sample in a study of cytomegalovirus exposure and HLA in healthy donors. The method was immunoSEQ multiplex PCR; TCRdb's version includes in-frame clones alone and lacks a portion of them. In the table there are 50,000 to 70,000 clones, roughly 96% of which are singletons. The sequenced sample consisted of PBMCs. These receptors were taken from a woman in her late teens or twenties in good health and CMV-seropositive.

This clone was seen once. This chain links TRBV27 with TRBJ2-5; weak D call: TRBD2 (5 bases). This CDR3 has 11 residues. The V gene lost 3 bases and the J gene lost 9 bases, with 8 bases spanning the gap. Germline assignment: CDR1 MNHEY and CDR2 SMNVEV (reference sequence). Here the CDR3 DNA reads TGTGCCAGCAGTTTCGGAGGTTCCCAGTACTTC. Its translation: CASSFGGSQYF.

The chain links TRBV9 to TRBJ1-2; D perhaps matches TRBD1 (6 bases). This CDR3 has 15 amino acids. V lost 0 bases, J lost 4 bases, and 13 bases lay in between. CDR1 and CDR2 (germline): SGDLS, YYNGEE. This chain's CDR3 is CASSVDLGRGYGYTF. In DNA form, the CDR3 reads TGTGCCAGCAGCGTAGATCTGGGCAGGGGCTATGGCTACACCTTC.

This chain joins TRBV9 and TRBJ2-2; the D gene is possibly TRBD2 (5 bases). There are 15 residues in the CDR3. Trimming removed 2 bases from V and 0 bases from J, with 8 bases in between. Germline loops: CDR1 SGDLS, CDR2 YYNGEE. The CDR3 is CASSVSGANTGELFF. DNA for the CDR3: TGTGCCAGCAGCGTCAGCGGAGCGAACACCGGGGAGCTGTTTTTT.

The chain recombines TRBV5-8 with TRBJ2-5; tentative D call: TRBD2 (6 bases). There are 16 residues in the CDR3. Germline CDR1 is SGHTS and CDR2 is YDEGEE. The V end lost 0 bases, the J end lost 5 bases, and 17 bases lay between the germline ends. The CDR3 DNA is TGTGCCAGCAGCTTGGGGGTTCGGGACTCACGCGAGACCCAGTACTTC. Protein product: CASSLGVRDSRETQYF.

The chain has TRBV10-3 and TRBJ2-3, with D tentatively TRBD1 (6 bases). CDR1 and CDR2 from the germline V gene are ENHRY and SYGVKD. The V and J ends lost 0 bases and 1 base respectively, with 14 bases between them. This CDR3 contains 17 residues. CDR3 protein: CAISESISRGGTDTQYF. The CDR3 DNA reads as TGTGCCATCAGTGAGTCGATTTCCAGGGGTGGCACAGATACGCAGTATTTT.

This chain connects TRBV15 to TRBJ1-1; D unclear. Germline CDR1 reads LNHNV; CDR2 reads YYDKDF (reference sequence). The CDR3 is made up of 15 amino acids. The V end was cut by 0 bases, the J end by 4 bases, with 12 bases between. CDR3 DNA sequence: TGTGCCACCAGCAGAGATCTAGAACAAACCACTGAAGCTTTCTTT. This gives the protein CATSRDLEQTTEAFF.

This chain joins TRBV7-9 and TRBJ2-1; 8 bases align to TRBD2. The length of the CDR3 is 15 residues. V lost 5 bases, J lost 14 bases, and 17 bases stayed unmatched. Germline V gene lookup returns CDR1 SEHNR and CDR2 FQNEAQ (reference sequence). This CDR3 is CASSAGLVGGPNKFF. CDR3 DNA: TGTGCCAGCAGCGCGGGACTAGTGGGAGGGCCGAACAAGTTCTTC.

The CDR3 sequence: CASSPRTSGRAYEQYF. The DNA for the CDR3 is TGTGCCAGCAGTCCACGGACTAGCGGGAGGGCCTACGAGCAGTACTTC. The chain employs TRBV28 and TRBJ2-7, with TRBD2 identical over 15 bases. The V and J ends lost 5 bases and 2 bases, in that order; junction bases with no gene match: 4. The CDR3 spans 16 residues. CDR1 and CDR2 (germline): MDHEN, SYDVKM.